Below, 8 T cell receptor beta chains from the same sample are listed, as sequenced in a study of neoadjuvant anti-PD-1 for oral cavity cancer (dated by TCRdb to the early 2020s). The time point label of this sample denotes: before neoadjuvant nivolumab. The method behind the library was the immunoSEQ multiplex PCR assay. TCRdb's version of the immuneACCESS table is confined to in-frame rearrangements and falls short of the full clone set. An unresolved V gene accounts for under half of the shortfall where checked; the remainder is of unknown origin. Recorded for this sample are 15,000 or so clones; 60% to 80% of them occurred a single time. Of the sample, 2.6% is held by the ten largest clones. Sequenced material: PBMCs, taken before nivolumab (anti-PD-1) treatment. All receptors come from a person between 40 and 80 years old with oral cavity squamous cell carcinoma.

The rearrangement links TRBV4-1 to TRBJ2-7; 7 bases line up with TRBD1. Germline V CDR1 and CDR2: MGHRA, YSYEKL. This CDR3 is built from 13 residues. The trim removed 4 bases at V and 2 bases at J, leaving 2 bases unmatched. The CDR3 loop is CASSPGQPYEQYF. CDR3 nucleotides: TGCGCCAGCAGCCCGGGACAGCCCTACGAGCAGTACTTC.

The sample holds one count of this clone. In DNA form, the CDR3 reads TGTGCCAGCAGTTACGCTCGCCAAGAGACCCAGTACTTC. Translation gives CASSYARQETQYF. The chain has TRBV6-5 and TRBJ2-5; D is unresolved. Trimming cost V 2 bases and J 1 base, with 5 bases left between them. The CDR3 sequence is 13 residues long. Germline CDR1 is MNHEY and CDR2 is SVGAGI.

This clone came up a few times. V usage is TRBV19 and J usage is TRBJ1-5; D not certain. Germline CDR1 and CDR2: LNHDA and SQIVND (reference sequence). The CDR3 spans 15 residues. V was shortened by 3 bases and J by 4 bases, with 13 bases between the two germline ends. In DNA form, the CDR3 reads TGTGCCAGTAGTATGTCATCGACTCCTAATCAGCCCCAGCATTTT. Protein: CASSMSSTPNQPQHF.

This chain links TRBV6-5 with TRBJ2-1; the D gene could be TRBD1 or TRBD2 (6 bases each). Germline CDR1 MNHEY, CDR2 SVGAGI. This CDR3 spans 11 amino acids. Trimming stripped 5 bases from V and 9 bases from J, with 8 bases between. The chain's CDR3 is CASSRGPEQFF. CDR3 sequence (DNA): TGTGCCAGCAGTCGGGGGCCTGAGCAGTTCTTC.

CDR3 nucleotide sequence: TGTGCCTGGAGCCCGGGACACACTAATGAAAAACTGTTTTTT. It encodes CAWSPGHTNEKLFF. The chain has TRBV30 and TRBJ1-4; perhaps TRBD1 as D (6 bases). The CDR3 covers 14 residues. Between the trimmed V and J ends, which lost 3 bases and 2 bases, there was a span of 10 bases. Looked up from germline, CDR1 is GTSNPN and CDR2 is SVGIG (reference sequence).

The chain has TRBV9 and TRBJ2-1, with TRBD2 identical over 11 bases. Unmatched junction bases numbered 2, after V lost 0 bases and J lost 6 bases. CDR1 SGDLS and CDR2 YYNGEE come from the germline V gene. This CDR3 spans 15 amino acids. CDR3 sequence reads: CASSVGTSGFNEQFF. CDR3 nucleotide sequence: TGTGCCAGCAGCGTAGGGACTAGCGGGTTCAATGAGCAGTTCTTC.

This clone occurred a few times. The J gene is TRBJ2-2, the V gene TRBV19; D is perhaps TRBD2 (5 bases). Germline loops: CDR1 LNHDA, CDR2 SQIVND (reference sequence). The CDR3 sequence is 14 residues long. V shed 8 bases and J shed 1 base, with 11 bases lying between them. Here the CDR3 reads CASGGSLNTGELFF. In nucleotides, the CDR3 is TGTGCCAGTGGAGGTAGCTTGAACACCGGGGAGCTGTTTTTT.

This clone was seen a handful of times. V usage is TRBV30 and J usage is TRBJ1-4; D is perhaps TRBD1 (5 bases). With 1 base removed from V and 8 bases from J, the gap between germline ends came to 17 bases. Germline assignment: CDR1 GTSNPN and CDR2 SVGIG (reference sequence). This CDR3 has 15 residues. For the CDR3, the DNA is TGTGCCTGGAGTGCCTACAGGACCATCGTGGAAAAACTGTTTTTT. This gives the protein CAWSAYRTIVEKLFF.